What follows are 22 T cell receptor beta chains derived from one specimen sequenced in a study of blood T cell repertoires in COVID-19. Only in-frame clones appear in the TCRdb table, and some are missing; sequencing was by immunoSEQ multiplex PCR. The data contain over 200,000 clones, 70% to 90% of them singletons. Sequenced input: peripheral blood. The source is a woman in her 30s with acute or convalescent COVID-19.

This chain uses TRBV13 with TRBJ1-5, with D uncertain. Germline CDR1 and CDR2: PRHDT and FYEKMQ (reference sequence). This CDR3 region has 15 residues. The V gene lost 5 bases and the J gene lost 2 bases, with 13 bases spanning the gap. CDR3 DNA sequence: TGTGCCAGCAGCCGTCCCGCAGAAGGCAATCAGCCCCAGCATTTT. Amino acids: CASSRPAEGNQPQHF.

The rearrangement joins TRBV6-5 to TRBJ1-5; D possibly corresponds to TRBD1 (6 bases). Trimming removed 10 bases at V and 0 bases at J, with 10 bases between. This CDR3 comprises 13 residues. Germline V gives CDR1 MNHEY, CDR2 SVGAGI. CDR3 loop: CATRDNSNQPQHF. In DNA, the CDR3 is TGTGCCACCCGGGACAATAGCAATCAGCCCCAGCATTTT.

The count of this clone is one. This chain links TRBV6-2 or TRBV6-3 with TRBJ1-5; D is unresolved. Germline CDR1 MNHEY, CDR2 SVGEGT. The CDR3 is 14 amino acids. Trimming took 2 bases from V and 3 from J, leaving 8 bases between them. The CDR3 loop reads CASSYQQSNQPQHF. DNA of the CDR3: TGTGCCAGCAGTTACCAACAGTCCAATCAGCCCCAGCATTTT.

The rearrangement links TRBV11-3 to TRBJ2-7; 7 bases match TRBD1. V trimming: 2 bases; J trimming: 2 bases; junction bases outside the gene matches: 3. CDR1 is SGHNT and CDR2 is YENEEA in the germline V gene. The CDR3 runs to 14 residues. The CDR3 DNA reads TGTGCCAGCAGCTTACGAGGGGGCCCCTACGAGCAGTACTTC. Protein product: CASSLRGGPYEQYF.

The chain is built from TRBV5-1 and TRBJ2-7; tentatively, D is TRBD1 (6 bases). In germline, CDR1 is SGHRS, CDR2 YFSETQ. This CDR3 is 13 amino acids long. V lost 2 bases, J lost 6 bases, and 12 bases lay in between. The CDR3 DNA reads TGCGCCAGCAGCTTAGACAGGTTAGGCGAGCAGTACTTC. It is translated as CASSLDRLGEQYF.

The chain recombines TRBV4-1 with TRBJ2-3; 7 positions agree with TRBD2. CDR3 length: 18 residues. The V gene end was trimmed by 8 bases and the J gene end by 0 bases; junction bases not matched to a gene: 17. From germline, CDR1 is MGHRA and CDR2 YSYEKL. In nucleotides, the CDR3 is TGCGCCAGCGAACAAAAGGGAGGGGCAGGCCCTAGCACAGATACGCAGTATTTT. Translation: CASEQKGGAGPSTDTQYF.

The chain is built from TRBV30 and TRBJ2-3, with unresolved D. The V gene's germline CDR1 is GTSNPN and CDR2 SVGIG (reference sequence). The CDR3 is 14 amino acids. Trimming cost V 0 bases and J 2 bases, with 9 bases left between them. The CDR3 region is CAWSVILFTDTQYF. The CDR3 region has the DNA TGTGCCTGGAGTGTAATACTATTCACAGATACGCAGTATTTT.

This chain links TRBV19 with TRBJ1-1, with TRBD1 matching over 7 bases. Per germline, CDR1 LNHDA and CDR2 SQIVND (reference sequence). The CDR3 is 15 residues long. V lost 5 bases, J lost 7 bases, and 13 bases stayed unmatched. The chain's CDR3 is CASSYETTGDNEAFF. CDR3 coding DNA: TGTGCCAGTAGTTACGAGACTACAGGGGACAATGAAGCTTTCTTT.

The chain uses TRBV3-1 (or the pseudogene TRBV3-2) and TRBJ2-7; D may be TRBD1 (6 bases). The CDR3 loop spans 15 amino acids. CDR1 LGHDT and CDR2 YNNKEL come from the germline V gene (reference sequence). The V gene lost 4 bases and the J gene lost 2 bases, with 15 bases spanning the gap. CDR3 bases: TGTGCCAGCAGCCCCCTCTGGGACACGACCTACGAGCAGTACTTC. Amino acid sequence: CASSPLWDTTYEQYF.

The gene calls are TRBV7-9 and TRBJ2-1; D remains ambiguous. The CDR3 extends over 17 amino acids. Trimming shortened V by 2 bases and J by 4 bases, and 18 bases separated the two germline ends. Germline-derived CDR1 and CDR2 are SEHNR and FQNEAQ (reference sequence). CDR3 protein: CASSLSSTSARYNEQFF. The CDR3 DNA sequence: TGTGCCAGCAGCTTATCGTCGACTTCGGCCCGTTACAATGAGCAGTTCTTC.

The chain carries TRBV12-3 or TRBV12-4 and TRBJ2-7; D not certain. V lost 1 base and J lost 6, with 10 bases in between. CDR3 length: 13 amino acids. This CDR3 is CASSLDGGSEQYF. The CDR3 DNA reads as TGTGCCAGCAGTTTAGATGGCGGCTCCGAGCAGTACTTC.

The chain uses TRBV6-4 and TRBJ1-2; D unclear. This CDR3 is 13 amino acids long. Germline V gene lookup returns CDR1 MRHNA and CDR2 SNTAGT. V was shortened by 4 bases and J by 5 bases, with 11 bases between the two germline ends. The chain's CDR3 is CASSATGRYGYTF. The DNA for the CDR3 is TGTGCCAGCAGTGCTACGGGGAGATATGGCTACACCTTC.

Sample share makes this clone medium-sized (0.01 to 0.1%). The rearrangement uses TRBV29-1 and TRBJ2-5; no clear D. V dropped 2 bases and J dropped 4 bases, with 11 bases sitting between them. Germline loops: CDR1 SQVTM, CDR2 ANQGSEA. This CDR3 is built from 13 residues. The CDR3 nucleotides are TGCAGCGTTGAACTCCGTCCGAGAGAGACCCAGTACTTC. It yields the protein CSVELRPRETQYF.

This clone was observed once. V and J are TRBV7-2 and TRBJ1-1; 7 bases agree with TRBD1. Germline V CDR1 and CDR2: SGHTA, FQGNSA. V trimming: 2 bases; J trimming: 1 base; junction bases outside the gene matches: 7. This CDR3 contains 16 residues. In DNA form, the CDR3 reads TGTGCCAGCAGCTTAACCGACAGGGTTTGGAACACTGAAGCTTTCTTT. It specifies CASSLTDRVWNTEAFF. The full variable domain, its missing parts supplied by reference TRBV7-2 and TRBJ1-1, is GAGVSQSPSNKVTEKGKDVELRCDPISGHTALYWYRQSLGQGLEFLIYFQGNSAPDKSGLPSDRFSAERTGGSVSTLTIQRTQQEDSAVYLCASSLTDRVWNTEAFFGQGTRLTVV.

CDR3 DNA sequence: TGTGCCAGCAGTGGCAGAGGCGATGGCTACACCTTC. Protein product: CASSGRGDGYTF. The chain combines TRBV2 with TRBJ1-2; D unclear. Trimming took 4 bases from V and 6 from J, leaving 9 bases between them. Germline CDR1 reads SNHLY; CDR2 reads FYNNEI. The CDR3 sequence is 12 residues long.

This clone appeared once. The V gene is TRBV2, the J gene TRBJ2-1, with 8 bases fitting TRBD2. CDR1 and CDR2 (germline): SNHLY, FYNNEI. V lost 6 bases to trimming and J lost 9 bases; unmatched junction nucleotides: 7. This CDR3 has 13 residues. The CDR3 nucleotides read TGTGCCAGCAGGGCAACTAGCGGATCTGAGCAGTTCTTC. It specifies CASRATSGSEQFF.

This clone was seen a few times. The chain has TRBV19 and TRBJ2-7, with D perhaps TRBD1 (5 bases). CDR1 is LNHDA and CDR2 is SQIVND in the germline V gene (reference sequence). Trimming stripped 6 bases from V and 1 base from J, with 10 bases between. This CDR3 is 13 amino acids long. The chain's CDR3 is CASSRVPSYEQYF. The CDR3 DNA follows: TGTGCCAGTAGCAGGGTTCCTTCCTACGAGCAGTACTTC. The full variable domain, rest sourced from reference TRBV19 and TRBJ2-7, is DGGITQSPKYLFRKEGQNVTLSCEQNLNHDAMYWYRQDPGQGLRLIYYSQIVNDFQKGDIAEGYSVSREKKESFPLTVTSAQKNPTAFYLCASSRVPSYEQYFGPGTRLTVT.

This chain joins TRBV19 and TRBJ2-7, with 7 bases that match TRBD2. Looked up from germline, CDR1 is LNHDA and CDR2 is SQIVND (reference sequence). Trimming removed 6 bases from V and 0 bases from J; junction bases left unmatched: 14. The length of the CDR3 is 17 residues. CDR3 in amino acids: CASSVSRGLADSYEQYF. The CDR3 DNA reads as TGTGCCAGTAGCGTATCCCGAGGGCTAGCGGACTCCTACGAGCAGTACTTC.

V and J are TRBV10-3 and TRBJ1-6; the D gene is possibly TRBD1 (6 bases). CDR3 size: 13 residues. Trimming pared 10 bases from V and 6 bases from J, leaving 13 bases between. CDR1 ENHRY and CDR2 SYGVKD come from the germline V gene. The CDR3 DNA follows: TGTGCCACCCGGACAGAACTTAATTCACCCCTCCACTTT. Translated, it gives CATRTELNSPLHF.

The chain couples TRBV3-1 (or the pseudogene TRBV3-2) to TRBJ2-7, with D tentatively TRBD1 (6 bases). CDR1 is LGHDT and CDR2 is YNNKEL in the germline V gene (reference sequence). The CDR3 has 14 residues. The V end was cut by 4 bases, the J end by 1 base, with 11 bases between. The CDR3 spells CASSRRGRSYEQYF. The CDR3 DNA reads TGTGCCAGCAGCCGCAGGGGAAGGTCCTACGAGCAGTACTTC.

The rearrangement joins TRBV30 to TRBJ2-3, with 8 nucleotides matching TRBD2. The J segment lost 5 bases and the V segment lost 4 bases, leaving 5 bases of the junction unmatched. The germline V gene encodes CDR1 GTSNPN and CDR2 SVGIG (reference sequence). This CDR3 has 13 residues. CDR3 nucleotides: TGTGCCTGGACGAAGCGGGAGAGAGATACGCAGTATTTT. It codes for CAWTKRERDTQYF.

The table lists this clone with a few counts. The rearrangement links TRBV6-2 or TRBV6-3 to TRBJ1-5; TRBD1 is a possible D gene (5 bases). Germline CDR1 and CDR2: MNHEY and SVGEGT. Between the trimmed V and J ends, which lost 6 bases and 5 bases, there was a span of 26 bases. The CDR3 loop spans 18 amino acids. CDR3 protein: CASSLGVPTGPTYQPQHF. CDR3 nucleotide sequence: TGTGCCAGCAGCTTAGGTGTTCCAACAGGTCCCACATATCAGCCCCAGCATTTT.